This TCR beta chain emerged from a study of T cell responses to AZD1222 COVID-19 vaccine. Study-level findings and limits: Baseline seropositivity occurred in only six AZD1222 recipients.

About this clone: Antigen unknown.

TCRdb's table, derived via immunoSEQ multiplex PCR, lists solely in-frame clones and lacks some. This sample carries about 150,000 clones, about nine tenths of them seen once, and the ten largest clones take less than 1.6%. This sample comprised peripheral blood, obtained on day 0 of AZD1222 vaccination. The TCR comes from an adult in good health.

CDR3 coding DNA: TGTGCCTGGAGTGTCGGGGGTGTGGGGAATCAGCCCCAGCATTTT. Translating gives CAWSVGGVGNQPQHF. This chain links TRBV30 with TRBJ1-5; D possibly corresponds to TRBD1 (5 bases). CDR3 size: 15 residues. The V end was cut by 0 bases, the J end by 4 bases, with 13 bases between. Looked up from germline, CDR1 is GTSNPN and CDR2 is SVGIG (reference sequence).